The 26 T cell receptor beta chains below come from one sample, sequenced in a study of cytomegalovirus exposure and HLA in healthy donors. PCR primers comprised 60 Vbeta and 13 Jbeta primers. Measured with immunoSEQ multiplex PCR; TCRdb has only the in-frame clones, and not every one. Among approximately 160,000 clones, around 78% were seen once, and the ten largest hold less than 1%. The sample was PBMCs. The receptors come from a female donor in good health and CMV-seronegative.

V gene TRBV28 combines with J gene TRBJ2-7; D unclear. Germline-derived CDR1 and CDR2 are MDHEN and SYDVKM. V was trimmed by 4 bases and J by 2 bases, leaving 12 bases between them. CDR3 length equals 14 residues. CDR3: CASSSELGTYEQYF. DNA for the CDR3: TGTGCCAGCAGTTCGGAACTGGGCACCTACGAGCAGTACTTC.

This chain links TRBV7-9 with TRBJ2-1; 12 nucleotides agree with TRBD2. The CDR3 is made up of 16 amino acids. V trimming: 4 bases; J trimming: 6 bases; junction bases outside the gene matches: 7. Per the germline V gene, CDR1 is SEHNR and CDR2 is FQNEAQ (reference sequence). CDR3 sequence: CASSSTLAGGPNEQFF. The CDR3 DNA follows: TGTGCCAGCAGCTCCACTCTAGCGGGAGGGCCCAATGAGCAGTTCTTC.

V usage is TRBV19 and J usage is TRBJ2-2, with 9 nucleotides matching TRBD1. This CDR3 has 15 amino acids. J lost 6 bases, V lost 6 bases, and 8 bases had no gene match. Germline CDR1 is LNHDA and CDR2 is SQIVND (reference sequence). CDR3 protein: CASRGQGGGSGELFF. The CDR3, as DNA: TGTGCCAGTAGGGGACAGGGAGGGGGCTCCGGGGAGCTGTTTTTT.

V usage is TRBV13 and J usage is TRBJ2-3, with 14 bases lining up with TRBD2. This CDR3 spans 18 amino acids. Germline values: CDR1 PRHDT, CDR2 FYEKMQ (reference sequence). V trimming: 1 base; J trimming: 1 base; junction bases outside the gene matches: 4. The CDR3 here is CASSLVGTSGSGTDTQYF. The CDR3 DNA is TGTGCCAGCAGCTTAGTCGGGACTAGCGGGAGCGGCACAGATACGCAGTATTTT.

This chain uses TRBV4-3 with TRBJ1-1; a possible D gene is TRBD1 (5 bases). Between the trimmed V and J ends, which lost 2 bases and 4 bases, there was a span of 29 bases. Germline-derived CDR1 and CDR2 are LGHNA and YSLEER. The CDR3 has 20 amino acids. The CDR3 coding sequence is TGCGCCAGCAGCCAATTCTCGTCGGCGGCAGGGAGGCATCGGAGCACTGAAGCTTTCTTT. It translates to CASSQFSSAAGRHRSTEAFF.

The J gene is TRBJ1-5, the V gene TRBV10-3; unclear D gene. The CDR3 runs 15 residues. Germline V CDR1 and CDR2: ENHRY, SYGVKD. Trimming took 0 bases from V and 0 from J, leaving 6 bases between them. CDR3 region: CAISESQASNQPQHF. The CDR3 bases are TGTGCCATCAGTGAGTCGCAGGCTAGCAATCAGCCCCAGCATTTT.

The V and J genes are TRBV6-5 and TRBJ1-2; D might be TRBD1 (5 bases). The CDR3 is 16 residues long. Trimming pared 2 bases from V and 4 bases from J, leaving 17 bases between. The germline V gene encodes CDR1 MNHEY and CDR2 SVGAGI. The CDR3 DNA follows: TGTGCCAGCAGTTACGACCGGCGGGGGGGGGTCTATGGCTACACCTTC. Protein: CASSYDRRGGVYGYTF.

This clone has a single count. The chain combines TRBV5-1 with TRBJ2-5; 7 nucleotides agree with TRBD1. The CDR3 extends over 16 amino acids. CDR1 and CDR2 (germline): SGHRS, YFSETQ. The V segment lost 2 bases and the J segment 4 bases; nucleotides outside the gene matches: 11. The CDR3 reads CASSFGETGISETQYF. In nucleotides, the CDR3 is TGCGCCAGCAGCTTCGGCGAGACAGGGATTTCAGAGACCCAGTACTTC. Full variable domain (remainder filled in from reference TRBV5-1 and TRBJ2-5): KAGVTQTPRYLIKTRGQQVTLSCSPISGHRSVSWYQQTPGQGLQFLFEYFSETQRNKGNFPGRFSGRQFSNSRSEMNVSTLELGDSALYLCASSFGETGISETQYFGPGTRLLVL.

Remarks on this clone: In the same sample, other DNA sequences code for this CDR3. The rearrangement links TRBV5-1 to TRBJ2-7; TRBD2 might be the D (6 bases). Germline V lookup: CDR1 SGHRS, CDR2 YFSETQ. V was shortened by 3 bases and J by 7 bases, with 17 bases between the two germline ends. The CDR3 runs to 14 residues. The chain's CDR3 is CASSSAGAPREQYF. The CDR3 region has the DNA TGCGCCAGCAGCTCAGCGGGTGCCCCTCGGGAGCAGTACTTC. Full variable domain (missing parts from reference TRBV5-1 and TRBJ2-7): KAGVTQTPRYLIKTRGQQVTLSCSPISGHRSVSWYQQTPGQGLQFLFEYFSETQRNKGNFPGRFSGRQFSNSRSEMNVSTLELGDSALYLCASSSAGAPREQYFGPGTRLTVT.

This rearrangement joins TRBV7-3 to TRBJ2-3; the match to TRBD2 covers 15 bases. Germline V gives CDR1 SGHTA, CDR2 FQGTGA. The length of the CDR3 is 15 residues. Trimming removed 2 bases from V and 8 bases from J; junction bases left unmatched: 2. CDR3 residues: CASSLGLAGGVTQYF. The CDR3 nucleotides are TGTGCCAGCAGCTTAGGACTAGCGGGGGGGGTTACGCAGTATTTT.

The chain has TRBV6-5 and TRBJ2-7; 11 nucleotides line up with TRBD2. Germline V lookup: CDR1 MNHEY, CDR2 SVGAGI. V trimming: 2 bases; J trimming: 1 base; junction bases outside the gene matches: 4. The CDR3 covers 16 residues. CDR3 region: CASSYGSGRGSYEQYF. Here the CDR3 DNA reads TGTGCCAGCAGTTACGGTAGCGGGAGGGGTTCCTACGAGCAGTACTTC.

This clone was seen once. One end of the junction varies from germline; a read error may be responsible. The rearrangement uses TRBV7-7 and TRBJ2-5; D may be TRBD1 (6 bases). Germline CDR1 and CDR2: SSHAT and FNYEAQ (reference sequence). The CDR3 runs to 14 residues. The CDR3 reads CASSLEGGPRTQYF. As DNA, the CDR3 is TGTGCTAGCAGCTTAGAAGGGGGTCCTCGGACCCAGTACTTC.

V and J are TRBV7-5 and TRBJ2-3; the D segment call TRBD2 is taken from the table without a DNA check. TRBV7-5 is noted as a pseudogene. The CDR3 has 19 amino acids. As DNA, the CDR3 is TGTGCCAGAAGCTTGTATTGGACTAGCGGCAGGAAAGGCACAGATACGCAGTATTTT. It yields the protein CARSLYWTSGRKGTDTQYF.

The CDR3 protein is CASSQDHPSATGELFF. The DNA of the CDR3 is TGTGCCAGCAGCCAAGATCACCCTAGCGCCACCGGGGAGCTGTTTTTT. This rearrangement joins TRBV4-2 to TRBJ2-2, with a tentative D call TRBD2 (6 bases). V was clipped by 0 bases and J by 4 bases, with 12 bases between them. CDR1 and CDR2 from the germline V gene are LGHNA and YNFKEQ. This CDR3 comprises 16 residues.

The chain joins TRBV11-3 to TRBJ2-1, with a possible D match to TRBD2 (5 bases). CDR3 length: 14 amino acids. Trimming removed 0 bases at V and 15 bases at J, with 18 bases between. Germline V gene lookup returns CDR1 SGHNT and CDR2 YENEEA. The CDR3 region is CASSLDRSGGGLFF. CDR3 DNA sequence: TGTGCCAGCAGCTTAGATCGTTCAGGAGGAGGTTTGTTCTTC.

This clone has only a few counts. The chain links TRBV7-6 to TRBJ2-1, with 10 bases identical to TRBD2. This CDR3 spans 14 amino acids. Germline V gives CDR1 SGHVS, CDR2 FNYEAQ. V lost 3 bases, J lost 9 bases, and 5 bases stayed unmatched. The CDR3 loop is CASSLDSGGGEQFF. The CDR3 DNA sequence: TGTGCCAGCAGCTTGGACAGCGGGGGGGGTGAGCAGTTCTTC. Combining the CDR3 with reference TRBV7-6 and TRBJ2-1 gives the whole variable domain GAGVSQSPRYKVTKRGQDVALRCDPISGHVSLYWYRQALGQGPEFLTYFNYEAQQDKSGLPNDRFSAERPEGSISTLTIQRTEQRDSAMYRCASSLDSGGGEQFFGPGTRLTVL.

The chain combines TRBV6-1 with TRBJ2-3; TRBD1 might be the D (6 bases). This CDR3 is built from 14 residues. CDR1 and CDR2 from the germline V gene are MNHNS and SASEGT. Trimming took 6 bases from V and 2 from J, leaving 12 bases between them. CDR3 residues: CASRGDISTDTQYF. CDR3 in DNA: TGTGCCAGCAGGGGGGACATATCCACAGATACGCAGTATTTT.

This rearrangement joins TRBV28 to TRBJ1-4; perhaps TRBD1 as D (5 bases). CDR1 and CDR2 (germline): MDHEN, SYDVKM. CDR3 size: 15 residues. V was pared by 5 bases and J by 7 bases, with 17 bases between. The DNA for the CDR3 is TGTGCCAGCAGTCACCTTCAGGGAAGGGCTGAAAAACTGTTTTTT. It encodes CASSHLQGRAEKLFF.

This chain joins TRBV7-2 and TRBJ1-2; 9 bases agree with TRBD1. Germline assignment: CDR1 SGHTA and CDR2 FQGNSA. J lost 8 bases, V lost 3 bases, and 4 bases had no gene match. The CDR3 totals 13 residues. CDR3 residues: CASSFQGTGGYTF. CDR3 nucleotides: TGTGCCAGCAGCTTCCAGGGGACAGGGGGCTACACCTTC.

The chain carries TRBV25-1 and TRBJ1-6; TRBD1 is a possible D gene (5 bases). This CDR3 region has 15 residues. V was trimmed by 2 bases and J by 7 bases, leaving 12 bases between them. CDR1 MGHDK and CDR2 SYGVNS come from the germline V gene. In DNA form, the CDR3 reads TGTGCCAGCAGTGAACGGGGGGTTGGCAATTCACCCCTCCACTTT. This sequence encodes CASSERGVGNSPLHF.

The V gene is TRBV2, the J gene TRBJ2-5; D gene ambiguous. V dropped 6 bases and J dropped 4 bases, with 15 bases sitting between them. The CDR3 has 14 residues. Per germline, CDR1 SNHLY and CDR2 FYNNEI. The CDR3 coding sequence is TGTGCCAGCAGGCTAGATCCGAGCTCAGAGACCCAGTACTTC. Amino acids: CASRLDPSSETQYF. Using reference TRBV2 and TRBJ2-5 for the parts outside the CDR3, the full variable domain is EPEVTQTPSHQVTQMGQEVILRCVPISNHLYFYWYRQILGQKVEFLVSFYNNEISEKSEIFDDQFSVERPDGSNFTLKIRSTKLEDSAMYFCASRLDPSSETQYFGPGTRLLVL.

J is TRBJ2-1 and V is TRBV7-2; 11 bases align to TRBD2. Germline assignment: CDR1 SGHTA and CDR2 FQGNSA. The CDR3 length is 16 residues. Losses at the gene ends were 3 bases for V and 3 bases for J; bases not matched to a gene: 4. The CDR3 nucleotides are TGTGCCAGCAGCTTCGGACTAGCGGGTTTCTACAATGAGCAGTTCTTC. This translates into CASSFGLAGFYNEQFF.

This clone was observed once. The chain uses TRBV4-2 and TRBJ2-5; 12 bases are a match to TRBD2. After removal of 5 bases from V and 2 bases from J, the junction contained 9 bases not matched to a gene. The CDR3 sequence is 17 residues long. Germline values: CDR1 LGHNA, CDR2 YNFKEQ. The CDR3, as DNA: TGTGCCAGCAGCGAAAGCGGGCTAGCGGGGGGGCAAGAGACCCAGTACTTC. Translation gives CASSESGLAGGQETQYF.

The chain has TRBV6-6 and TRBJ2-5; 8 bases agree with TRBD1. Judging by the DNA end, TRBJ2-7 fits better; the J call may be wrong. The CDR3 length is 14 residues. Germline CDR1 reads MNHNY; CDR2 reads SVGAGI (reference sequence). As DNA, the CDR3 is TGTGCCAGCAGGTCCGCAGGGGGCCCCTACGAGCAGTACTTC. This gives the protein CASRSAGGPYEQYF.

This chain links TRBV27 with TRBJ2-1, with 7 positions matching TRBD2. Germline V gene lookup returns CDR1 MNHEY and CDR2 SMNVEV (reference sequence). The J segment lost 6 bases and the V segment lost 0 bases, leaving 8 bases of the junction unmatched. This CDR3 has 16 amino acids. CDR3 nucleotide sequence: TGTGCCAGCAGTTTATCTGCGGGAGAGCGGTTCAATGAGCAGTTCTTC. Protein product: CASSLSAGERFNEQFF.

The chain carries TRBV7-3 and TRBJ2-2; perhaps TRBD1 as D (6 bases). CDR3 size: 15 residues. The V end was cut by 5 bases, the J end by 7 bases, with 17 bases between. CDR1 SGHTA and CDR2 FQGTGA come from the germline V gene. CDR3 nucleotides: TGTGCCAGCAGCCCCTACAGGGTAGGGGGCGGGGAGCTGTTTTTT. Translating it yields CASSPYRVGGGELFF.